These 27 T cell receptor beta chains were sequenced from one sample in a study of T cell responses to AZD1222 COVID-19 vaccine. Using immunoSEQ multiplex PCR, the repertoire was profiled, and TCRdb retains in-frame clones only, with some absent. The sample has approximately 90,000 clones; about 90% are singletons. Sample: peripheral blood, taken on day 0 of AZD1222 vaccination. Every receptor here comes from an adult in good health.

The chain carries TRBV3-1 (or the pseudogene TRBV3-2) and TRBJ1-6; weak D call: TRBD1 (6 bases). CDR3 length: 16 residues. The germline CDR1 and CDR2 sequences are LGHDT and YNNKEL (reference sequence). V was cut by 2 bases and J by 10 bases, with 18 bases left in between. CDR3 in amino acids: CASSQLGGDLGSPLHF. The CDR3 DNA reads as TGTGCCAGCAGCCAACTAGGGGGGGATCTAGGGTCACCCCTCCACTTT.

The chain uses TRBV9 and TRBJ1-2; a possible D gene is TRBD1 (6 bases). With 4 bases removed from V and 2 bases from J, the gap between germline ends came to 18 bases. CDR3 length: 16 residues. Germline loops: CDR1 SGDLS, CDR2 YYNGEE. The chain's CDR3 is CASSLMDSPRNYGYTF. CDR3 nucleotide sequence: TGTGCCAGCAGCCTCATGGACAGTCCAAGGAACTATGGCTACACCTTC.

This clone appeared a single time. This sequence joins TRBV5-4 and TRBJ2-3, with no clear D. This CDR3 comprises 14 residues. Germline CDR1 reads SGHNT; CDR2 reads YYREEE (reference sequence). V was trimmed by 0 bases and J by 2 bases, leaving 7 bases between them. In DNA form, the CDR3 reads TGTGCCAGCAGCTTGGGCTCCGACACAGATACGCAGTATTTT. It yields the protein CASSLGSDTDTQYF. The variable domain in full, with the rest retrieved from reference TRBV5-4 and TRBJ2-3, is ETGVTQSPTHLIKTRGQQVTLRCSSQSGHNTVSWYQQALGQGPQFIFQYYREEENGRGNFPPRFSGLQFPNYSSELNVNALELDDSALYLCASSLGSDTDTQYFGPGTRLTVL.

This rearrangement joins TRBV6-5 to TRBJ1-1, with 7 bases fitting TRBD1. This CDR3 contains 14 residues. Germline-derived CDR1 and CDR2 are MNHEY and SVGAGI. After removal of 9 bases from V and 1 base from J, the junction contained 8 bases not matched to a gene. CDR3 nucleotide sequence: TGTGCCAGTCAAAAACAGGGGCGGAACACTGAAGCTTTCTTT. It codes for CASQKQGRNTEAFF.

The chain recombines TRBV4-1 with TRBJ2-7; 9 positions agree with TRBD1. This CDR3 spans 15 amino acids. Germline V gene lookup returns CDR1 MGHRA and CDR2 YSYEKL. V lost 4 bases and J lost 2; bases outside the gene matches: 6. The CDR3 region is CASSRFGTGTYEQYF. In DNA form, the CDR3 reads TGCGCCAGCAGCCGCTTCGGGACAGGGACCTACGAGCAGTACTTC.

The CDR3 region has the DNA TGTGCCTGGAGCGTACAGCAGACCGGGGAGCTGTTTTTT. The encoded protein is CAWSVQQTGELFF. The rearrangement uses TRBV30 and TRBJ2-2; D is unresolved. Trimming took off 3 bases at V and 5 bases at J, with 10 bases between the two ends. Germline lookup yields CDR1 GTSNPN and CDR2 SVGIG (reference sequence). The CDR3 consists of 13 residues. Complete variable domain (other parts from reference TRBV30 and TRBJ2-2): SQTIHQWPATLVQPVGSPLSLECTVEGTSNPNLYWYRQAAGRGLQLLFYSVGIGQISSEVPQNLSASRPQDRQFILSSKKLLLSDSGFYLCAWSVQQTGELFFGEGSRLTVL.

The count of this clone is one. The V call is TRBV7-6, the J call TRBJ2-3, with TRBD2 matching 8 bases. Germline-derived CDR1 and CDR2 are SGHVS and FNYEAQ. The CDR3 runs 16 residues. The trim removed 3 bases at V and 2 bases at J, leaving 7 bases unmatched. CDR3 protein: CASSFGRGDNTDTQYF. In nucleotides, the CDR3 is TGTGCCAGCAGCTTCGGGCGGGGGGACAACACAGATACGCAGTATTTT.

The sample holds one count of this clone. The J gene is TRBJ2-3, the V gene TRBV7-2; 13 positions agree with TRBD2. CDR3 size: 15 residues. V was clipped by 4 bases and J by 4 bases; unmatched bases: 2. CDR1 is SGHTA and CDR2 is FQGNSA in the germline V gene. The CDR3 reads CASSSTSGGPDTQYF. CDR3 DNA sequence: TGTGCCAGCAGCTCGACTAGCGGGGGGCCAGATACGCAGTATTTT.

V usage is TRBV3-1 (or the pseudogene TRBV3-2) and J usage is TRBJ2-5, with 9 bases lining up with TRBD2. V dropped 1 base and J dropped 2; count of bases not matched to a gene: 11. The length of the CDR3 is 18 residues. Germline CDR1 LGHDT, CDR2 YNNKEL (reference sequence). CDR3 sequence reads: CASSQGNSGGSWQETQYF. The CDR3, as DNA: TGTGCCAGCAGCCAAGGTAATAGCGGGGGTTCGTGGCAAGAGACCCAGTACTTC.

The J gene is TRBJ2-3, the V gene TRBV18; TRBD2 agrees at 9 bases. The junction had 6 bases not matched to a gene; V was cut back by 3 bases and J by 2 bases. Germline CDR1 KGHSH, CDR2 LQKENI. The CDR3 spans 16 residues. CDR3 amino acids: CASSPLSGGPTDTQYF. The CDR3 nucleotides read TGTGCCAGCTCACCTCTAAGCGGGGGGCCCACAGATACGCAGTATTTT.

The chain uses TRBV6-2 or TRBV6-3 and TRBJ1-1; 8 nucleotides agree with TRBD1. J was trimmed by 3 bases and V by 6 bases; bases with no gene match: 6. The CDR3 contains 14 residues. CDR1 and CDR2 (germline): MNHEY, SVGEGT. The DNA of the CDR3 is TGTGCCAGCAGCCGCCGACAGGGGCACACTGAAGCTTTCTTT. Residues: CASSRRQGHTEAFF.

This sequence joins TRBV9 and TRBJ2-1; possible D gene TRBD1, 5 bases. V shed 3 bases and J shed 3 bases, with 10 bases lying between them. There are 14 residues in the CDR3. Germline V CDR1 and CDR2: SGDLS, YYNGEE. CDR3 nucleotides: TGTGCCAGCAGCGGGGGCTACGGCTACAATGAGCAGTTCTTC. Its protein product is CASSGGYGYNEQFF.

The genes are TRBV18 and TRBJ2-7, with 7 bases aligning to TRBD1. The V segment lost 3 bases and the J segment 3 bases; nucleotides outside the gene matches: 17. The CDR3 sequence is 18 residues long. The germline V gene has CDR1 KGHSH and CDR2 LQKENI. The CDR3 protein is CASSPKNGTVLLYYEQYF. The CDR3 coding sequence is TGTGCCAGCTCACCGAAGAATGGGACAGTCCTCCTCTACTACGAGCAGTACTTC. The full variable domain, with the rest looked up from reference TRBV18 and TRBJ2-7, is NAGVMQNPRHLVRRRGQEARLRCSPMKGHSHVYWYRQLPEEGLKFMVYLQKENIIDESGMPKERFSAEFPKEGPSILRIQQVVRGDSAAYFCASSPKNGTVLLYYEQYFGPGTRLTVT.

The chain uses TRBV5-8 and TRBJ1-2; 7 nucleotides line up with TRBD1. Germline CDR1 reads SGHTS; CDR2 reads YDEGEE. The V segment lost 0 bases and the J segment 4 bases; nucleotides outside the gene matches: 6. The CDR3 spans 15 residues. CDR3 nucleotides: TGTGCCAGCAGCTTGGGAACCGGGACAGCCTATGGCTACACCTTC. Its protein product is CASSLGTGTAYGYTF. The whole variable domain, remainder taken from reference TRBV5-8 and TRBJ1-2, is EAGVTQSPTHLIKTRGQQATLRCSPISGHTSVYWYQQALGLGLQFLLWYDEGEERNRGNFPPRFSGRQFPNYSSELNVNALELEDSALYLCASSLGTGTAYGYTFGSGTRLTVV.

The chain recombines TRBV7-9 with TRBJ1-2; 7 positions match TRBD1. From germline, CDR1 is SEHNR and CDR2 FQNEAQ (reference sequence). This CDR3 comprises 15 residues. The ends lost 3 bases at V and 4 bases at J; junction bases unmatched: 8. CDR3 in amino acids: CASSLGQTGLYGYTF. As DNA, the CDR3 is TGTGCCAGCAGCTTGGGACAGACAGGGCTCTATGGCTACACCTTC.

This chain joins TRBV2 and TRBJ1-5; D possibly corresponds to TRBD1 (5 bases). V lost 2 bases and J 2 bases, leaving 16 bases between the germline ends. Germline V gives CDR1 SNHLY, CDR2 FYNNEI. This CDR3 spans 17 amino acids. The CDR3 sequence is CASSESTDLGGNQPQHF. The CDR3 nucleotides are TGTGCCAGCAGTGAATCGACAGACCTTGGGGGCAATCAGCCCCAGCATTTT.

On this clone: The same CDR3 is also encoded by other DNA sequences in this sample. The V call is TRBV5-1, the J call TRBJ1-4; D is perhaps TRBD1 (5 bases). Trimming removed 0 bases at V and 3 bases at J, with 6 bases between. CDR1 and CDR2 from the germline V gene are SGHRS and YFSETQ. The CDR3 is 14 residues long. The DNA for the CDR3 is TGCGCCAGCAGCTTGGGACAGCCTAATGAAAAACTGTTTTTT. Its translation: CASSLGQPNEKLFF.

This clone was seen only once. The V call is TRBV3-1 (or the pseudogene TRBV3-2), the J call TRBJ2-2, with D uncertain. This CDR3 comprises 14 residues. V lost 2 bases and J 3 bases, leaving 7 bases between the germline ends. CDR1 LGHDT and CDR2 YNNKEL come from the germline V gene (reference sequence). The DNA of the CDR3 is TGTGCCAGCAGCCAATTGCCTTACACCGGGGAGCTGTTTTTT. This translates into CASSQLPYTGELFF.

This clone came up once. The rearrangement joins TRBV3-1 (or the pseudogene TRBV3-2) to TRBJ1-1, with D uncertain. The V end lost 4 bases, the J end lost 9 bases, and 9 bases lay between the germline ends. The CDR3 contains 11 residues. The germline gives CDR1 LGHDT, CDR2 YNNKEL (reference sequence). Written as DNA, the CDR3 is TGTGCCAGCAGCCTTGGCTATAAAGCTTTCTTT. Protein product: CASSLGYKAFF.

The chain employs TRBV27 and TRBJ1-5; perhaps TRBD1 as D (6 bases). This CDR3 comprises 14 residues. Germline V gives CDR1 MNHEY, CDR2 SMNVEV (reference sequence). V shed 5 bases and J shed 7 bases, with 15 bases lying between them. The CDR3 region is CASSQQGRKQPQHF. The CDR3 DNA reads TGTGCCAGCAGTCAACAGGGAAGAAAACAGCCCCAGCATTTT.

The genes are TRBV18 and TRBJ1-6, with TRBD1 matching over 8 bases. V shed 5 bases and J 8 bases; nucleotides not matched to a gene: 8. Germline values: CDR1 KGHSH, CDR2 LQKENI. The CDR3 length is 15 residues. The CDR3 sequence: CASSSVQGADSPLHF. In DNA, the CDR3 is TGTGCCAGCTCATCCGTCCAGGGGGCTGATTCACCCCTCCACTTT.

The chain links TRBV5-8 to TRBJ1-3; no reliable D call. The CDR3 has 14 residues. Germline V lookup: CDR1 SGHTS, CDR2 YDEGEE. V was shortened by 1 base and J by 4 bases, with 9 bases between the two germline ends. The CDR3 nucleotides are TGTGCCAGCAGCTTGTTCTTACAGGGAAACACCATATATTTT. It translates to CASSLFLQGNTIYF.

V is TRBV9 and J is TRBJ2-3; TRBD2 agrees at 9 bases. With V trimmed by 0 bases and J by 0 bases, 5 bases remained unmatched. This CDR3 is built from 17 residues. Germline V lookup: CDR1 SGDLS, CDR2 YYNGEE. This CDR3 is CASSVGLAGSSTDTQYF. The CDR3 DNA reads as TGTGCCAGCAGCGTAGGCCTAGCGGGGTCTAGCACAGATACGCAGTATTTT.

The chain is built from TRBV12-3 or TRBV12-4 and TRBJ2-7; D is ambiguous. V lost 3 bases and J lost 5, with 11 bases in between. CDR3 length equals 13 residues. The CDR3 here is CASSFAALDEQYF. The CDR3 bases are TGTGCCAGCAGTTTCGCAGCCCTTGACGAGCAGTACTTC.

J is TRBJ2-1 and V is TRBV29-1; the D is unclear. There are 13 residues in the CDR3. The V gene's germline CDR1 is SQVTM and CDR2 ANQGSEA. The V end lost 6 bases, the J end lost 2 bases, and 11 bases lay between the germline ends. CDR3 amino acids: CSVPGHTYNEQFF. DNA for the CDR3: TGCAGCGTCCCGGGCCACACCTACAATGAGCAGTTCTTC.

V is TRBV6-5 and J is TRBJ2-7; D not resolved. Trimming removed 6 bases at V and 2 bases at J, with 17 bases between. Germline V gene data show CDR1 as MNHEY and CDR2 as SVGAGI. This CDR3 has 15 amino acids. CDR3 nucleotides: TGTGCCAGCAGCCAAAGGTGGACCGGTACCTACGAGCAGTACTTC. Encoded protein: CASSQRWTGTYEQYF.

V and J are TRBV5-1 and TRBJ2-2; TRBD1 aligns across 9 bases. CDR1 and CDR2 (germline): SGHRS, YFSETQ. Trimming at V came to 4 bases and at J to 6 bases, leaving 7 bases not matched to a gene. This CDR3 contains 15 residues. CDR3 nucleotides: TGCGCCAGCAGCCCAGGACAGGGGAGGGCCGGGGAGCTGTTTTTT. Translation gives CASSPGQGRAGELFF. Full variable domain (outside the CDR3, taken from reference TRBV5-1 and TRBJ2-2): KAGVTQTPRYLIKTRGQQVTLSCSPISGHRSVSWYQQTPGQGLQFLFEYFSETQRNKGNFPGRFSGRQFSNSRSEMNVSTLELGDSALYLCASSPGQGRAGELFFGEGSRLTVL.